This T cell receptor beta chain was retrieved from a study of T cell repertoires in cytomegalovirus infection. As regards this clonotype: Antigen unknown.

CDR3 length: 14 residues. Trimming cost V 4 bases and J 7 bases; bases outside gene matches: 6. Germline V gives CDR1 SGHTA, CDR2 FQGNSA. TCRdb processed the reads anew with MiXCR; each CDR3 protein has one entry. The sample includes about 500,000 distinct CDR3 sequences, around 30% of them seen just once. This sequence originates from a human donor in good health (CMV status not recorded). Some clones in this sample may be carry-over from other donors' samples. J is TRBJ2-4 and V is TRBV7-2; TRBD1 aligns across 8 bases. The sequenced sample was cultured PBMCs, obtained from culture after CMV antigen stimulation. CDR3 sequence (DNA): TGTGCCAGCAGCTCTTGGACAGGGTACAACATTCAGTACTTC. Translating gives CASSSWTGYNIQYF.